The 10 T cell receptor beta chains listed next were all sequenced from one sample in a study of T cell responses to AZD1222 COVID-19 vaccine. TCRdb's table, derived via immunoSEQ multiplex PCR, lists solely in-frame clones and lacks some. The sample includes about 120,000 clones, around 87% of them seen just once. Sequences were derived from peripheral blood, sampled on day 0 of AZD1222 vaccination. The receptors shown here come from an adult in good health.

The chain uses TRBV5-8 and TRBJ2-5, with D perhaps matching TRBD1 (6 bases). CDR3 length: 17 residues. Trimming removed 4 bases from V and 2 bases from J, with 21 bases in between. Germline assignment: CDR1 SGHTS and CDR2 YDEGEE. CDR3 DNA: TGTGCCAGCAGCCCGGGGACACTCCAATCATCACAAGAGACCCAGTACTTC. Its protein is CASSPGTLQSSQETQYF.

In this sample, this clone turned up once. The rearrangement uses TRBV9 and TRBJ2-5; 8 bases match TRBD2. This CDR3 is built from 13 residues. Trimming took 4 bases from V and 6 from J; bases not matched to a gene: 5. Germline V gives CDR1 SGDLS, CDR2 YYNGEE. CDR3 DNA sequence: TGTGCCAGCAGCCCCGGGGGGGGAAAGACCCAGTACTTC. Its protein is CASSPGGGKTQYF.

V usage is TRBV9 and J usage is TRBJ1-2; 8 bases map to TRBD1. The V gene end was trimmed by 0 bases and the J gene end by 4 bases; junction bases not matched to a gene: 8. This CDR3 has 16 amino acids. In germline, CDR1 is SGDLS, CDR2 YYNGEE. CDR3 DNA: TGTGCCAGCAGCGTAGCACCCAGGGGGCGTGCCTATGGCTACACCTTC. Translation gives CASSVAPRGRAYGYTF.

The chain has TRBV3-1 (or the pseudogene TRBV3-2) and TRBJ1-2, with D perhaps matching TRBD1 (5 bases). The CDR3 totals 15 residues. Trimming stripped 4 bases from V and 2 bases from J, with 14 bases between. Germline CDR1 is LGHDT and CDR2 is YNNKEL (reference sequence). The CDR3 spells CASSRRKGLNYGYTF. CDR3 in DNA: TGTGCCAGCAGCCGGCGCAAGGGGCTCAACTATGGCTACACCTTC.

The CDR3 here is CASSEGANPSTDTQYF. CDR3 in DNA: TGTGCCAGCAGTGAAGGGGCAAACCCCAGCACAGATACGCAGTATTTT. This chain joins TRBV6-4 and TRBJ2-3, with a possible D match to TRBD1 (5 bases). Trimming took off 3 bases at V and 0 bases at J, with 13 bases between the two ends. CDR3 length: 16 amino acids. Germline CDR1 is MRHNA and CDR2 is SNTAGT.

This sequence joins TRBV6-5 and TRBJ2-1; D not resolved. Germline CDR1 MNHEY, CDR2 SVGAGI. The CDR3 has 13 amino acids. Trimming cost V 6 bases and J 1 base, with 7 bases left between them. The CDR3 loop reads CASSQGSYNEQFF. The CDR3, as DNA: TGTGCCAGCAGCCAAGGATCCTACAATGAGCAGTTCTTC.

The chain uses TRBV7-9 and TRBJ1-2, with D perhaps matching TRBD1 (6 bases). With 5 bases removed from V and 8 bases from J, the gap between germline ends came to 15 bases. Looked up from germline, CDR1 is SEHNR and CDR2 is FQNEAQ (reference sequence). The CDR3 spans 13 residues. The CDR3 is CASSPSGGLGYTF. CDR3 in DNA: TGTGCCAGCAGCCCTAGTGGGGGGCTAGGCTACACCTTC.

The gene calls are TRBV7-9 and TRBJ1-3; no clear D gene. The ends were cut back, 2 bases at V and 0 bases at J, with 8 bases in the middle. The CDR3 consists of 15 residues. In germline, CDR1 is SEHNR, CDR2 FQNEAQ (reference sequence). The CDR3 sequence: CASSLQLTSGNTIYF. CDR3 DNA: TGTGCCAGCAGCTTACAGCTCACCTCTGGAAACACCATATATTTT. The entire variable domain, with the rest obtained from reference TRBV7-9 and TRBJ1-3, is as follows: DTGVSQNPRHKITKRGQNVTFRCDPISEHNRLYWYRQTLGQGPEFLTYFQNEAQLEKSRLLSDRFSAERPKGSFSTLEIQRTEQGDSAMYLCASSLQLTSGNTIYFGEGSWLTVV.

The CDR3 sequence: CASSSPQGLYGYTF. The DNA of the CDR3 is TGTGCCAGCAGCAGCCCACAGGGACTTTATGGCTACACCTTC. This chain connects TRBV5-6 to TRBJ1-2; D might be TRBD1 (6 bases). In germline, CDR1 is SGHDT, CDR2 YYEEEE. This CDR3 has 14 residues. The V end was cut by 4 bases, the J end by 5 bases, with 15 bases between.

The chain links TRBV10-1 to TRBJ1-5; TRBD1 matches 9 bases. The V and J ends lost 5 bases and 9 bases, in that order; junction bases with no gene match: 5. This CDR3 region has 13 residues. CDR1 is WNHNN and CDR2 is SYGVQD in the germline V gene (reference sequence). The CDR3 here is CASSRDRVGPQHF. The CDR3 DNA reads TGCGCCAGCAGTAGGGACAGGGTTGGGCCCCAGCATTTT.